This TCR beta chain emerged from a study of blood T cell repertoires in COVID-19. The table came from immunoSEQ multiplex PCR; TCRdb's copy has only in-frame clones and leaves some out. This table holds 200,000 or so clones, roughly 84% found once. This CDR3 is built from 15 residues. Germline CDR1 and CDR2: MNHEY and SMNVEV (reference sequence). Trimming pared 2 bases from V and 0 bases from J, leaving 8 bases between. The chain carries TRBV27 and TRBJ1-3, with TRBD1 as a possible D gene (5 bases). Sequencing was carried out using PBMCs or T cells enriched from blood (not recorded which). This TCR derives from a man aged 30 to 39 in a cohort exposed to, infected with or recovered from COVID-19 (not recorded which). Written as DNA, the CDR3 is TGTGCCAGCAGTTTAAGACAGAGCTCTGGAAACACCATATATTTT. Protein product: CASSLRQSSGNTIYF.